One and the same sample provided the 5 T cell receptor beta chains below, sequenced in a study of shared clonotypes between healthy human individuals. Data came from immunoSEQ multiplex PCR; TCRdb stores just in-frame clones and leaves some out. In the table there are about 2,500,000 clones, 85% to 95% of which are singletons. The sequenced sample consisted of naive CD4+ T cells sorted from blood. As to subset: CD45RA+ positively selected. The receptor set was obtained from a man between 18 and 29 years old in good health.

CDR3 DNA: TGTGCCTGGAGGGGCAAGGGTGGTAGGGGACTCCAACCGCCCGAAAAACTGTTTTTT. It is translated as CAWRGKGGRGLQPPEKLFF. The V gene is TRBV30, the J gene TRBJ1-4; a weak D match, TRBD1 (5 bases). V was pared by 3 bases and J by 8 bases, with 31 bases between. The CDR3 covers 19 residues. From germline, CDR1 is GTSNPN and CDR2 SVGIG (reference sequence).

This rearrangement joins TRBV5-6 to TRBJ2-3, with D unclear. Germline values: CDR1 SGHDT, CDR2 YYEEEE. The germline V and J ends were trimmed by 4 bases and 3 bases, with 6 bases remaining between them. CDR3 length: 12 residues. This CDR3 is CASSMRTDTQYF. The CDR3 bases are TGTGCCAGCAGCATGCGGACAGATACGCAGTATTTT.

The chain uses TRBV5-1 and TRBJ2-7; TRBD2 matches 12 bases. V lost 4 bases to trimming and J lost 1 base; unmatched junction nucleotides: 6. The V gene's germline CDR1 is SGHRS and CDR2 YFSETQ. The CDR3 is made up of 16 amino acids. The CDR3 reads CASSPGLAGVSYEQYF. In nucleotides, the CDR3 is TGCGCCAGCAGCCCGGGACTAGCGGGCGTTTCCTACGAGCAGTACTTC. Full variable domain (missing parts from reference TRBV5-1 and TRBJ2-7): KAGVTQTPRYLIKTRGQQVTLSCSPISGHRSVSWYQQTPGQGLQFLFEYFSETQRNKGNFPGRFSGRQFSNSRSEMNVSTLELGDSALYLCASSPGLAGVSYEQYFGPGTRLTVT.

J is TRBJ2-6 and V is TRBV4-1; 7 bases are shared with TRBD1. The CDR3 has 14 amino acids. V was pared by 4 bases and J by 9 bases, with 6 bases of the junction left unmatched. Germline CDR1 reads MGHRA; CDR2 reads YSYEKL. The CDR3 loop reads CASSPTTGINVLTF. CDR3 DNA sequence: TGCGCCAGCAGCCCAACGACAGGGATCAACGTCCTGACTTTC.

The V call is TRBV7-8, the J call TRBJ2-1; 8 positions agree with TRBD1. Germline V CDR1 and CDR2: SGHVS, FQNEAQ. The CDR3 covers 16 residues. The junction had 11 bases not matched to a gene; V was cut back by 4 bases and J by 6 bases. CDR3 sequence reads: CASSSLRDRQTNEQFF. The CDR3, as DNA: TGTGCCAGCAGCTCCCTAAGGGACAGGCAAACCAATGAGCAGTTCTTC.